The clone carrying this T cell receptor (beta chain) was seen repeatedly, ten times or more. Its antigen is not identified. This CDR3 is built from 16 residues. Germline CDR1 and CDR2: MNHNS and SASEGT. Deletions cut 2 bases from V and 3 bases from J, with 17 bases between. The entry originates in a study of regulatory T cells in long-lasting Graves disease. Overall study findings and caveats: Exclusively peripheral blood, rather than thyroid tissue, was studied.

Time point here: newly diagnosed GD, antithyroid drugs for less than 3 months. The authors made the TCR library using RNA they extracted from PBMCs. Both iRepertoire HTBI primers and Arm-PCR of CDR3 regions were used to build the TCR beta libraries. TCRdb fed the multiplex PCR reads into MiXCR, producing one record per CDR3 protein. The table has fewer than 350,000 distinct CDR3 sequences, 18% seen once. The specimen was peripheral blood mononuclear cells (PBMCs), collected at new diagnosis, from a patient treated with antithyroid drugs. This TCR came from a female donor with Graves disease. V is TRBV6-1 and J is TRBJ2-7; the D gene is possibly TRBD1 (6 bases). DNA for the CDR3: TGTGCCAGCAGTGAAATTGATGGGACACCCCTCTACGAGCAGTACTTC. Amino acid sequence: CASSEIDGTPLYEQYF.